Below are 22 T cell receptor beta chains sequenced from a single sample in a study of T cells in pancreatic ductal adenocarcinoma. Generated by immunoSEQ multiplex PCR, the TCRdb table keeps only in-frame clones and is missing some. The sample records around 94,000 clones, about 95% being singletons. Selected pancreatic ductal adenocarcinoma patients had undergone surgery without neoadjuvant therapy. The sequenced material came from PBMCs. All receptors derive from a human donor with pancreatic ductal adenocarcinoma.

The gene calls are TRBV7-6 and TRBJ2-5, with 8 bases lining up with TRBD2. CDR1 is SGHVS, CDR2 FNYEAQ, per germline. The ends lost 6 bases at V and 7 bases at J; junction bases unmatched: 7. The CDR3 covers 13 residues. CDR3 bases: TGTGCCAGCAGACGGGAGGGAGATGGGACCCAGTACTTC. It codes for CASRREGDGTQYF.

This clone has a single count. The J gene is TRBJ2-5, the V gene TRBV5-1; possibly TRBD1 for D (6 bases). The CDR3 totals 14 residues. The ends were cut back, 1 base at V and 4 bases at J, with 11 bases in the middle. In germline, CDR1 is SGHRS, CDR2 YFSETQ. This CDR3 is CASSLWGQGETQYF. The DNA for the CDR3 is TGCGCCAGCAGCTTGTGGGGGCAGGGAGAGACCCAGTACTTC.

In DNA form, the CDR3 reads TGTGCCAGCAGTTTGGGGTTCGGGACTAGCGGGAGAGGTTACGAGCAGTACTTC. Its translation: CASSLGFGTSGRGYEQYF. This chain links TRBV27 with TRBJ2-7, with 14 nucleotides matching TRBD2. The trim removed 3 bases at V and 4 bases at J, leaving 11 bases unmatched. CDR3 length: 18 amino acids. CDR1 and CDR2 (germline): MNHEY, SMNVEV (reference sequence).

V is TRBV9 and J is TRBJ2-3, with 9 bases matching TRBD2. The CDR3 runs to 18 residues. Germline CDR1 SGDLS, CDR2 YYNGEE. J was trimmed by 3 bases and V by 4 bases; bases with no gene match: 15. The CDR3 spells CASSPNPKVAGVTDTQYF. The CDR3 DNA reads as TGTGCCAGCAGCCCCAACCCCAAGGTAGCGGGAGTTACAGATACGCAGTATTTT.

The CDR3, as DNA: TGTGCCAACAAGCGGGAGGCGAACACTGAAGCTTTCTTT. Amino acids: CANKREANTEAFF. The genes are TRBV2 and TRBJ1-1; no clear D. In germline, CDR1 is SNHLY, CDR2 FYNNEI. The CDR3 is made up of 13 amino acids. Between the trimmed V and J ends, which lost 10 bases and 1 base, there was a span of 13 bases.

V is TRBV6-5 and J is TRBJ2-7; TRBD1 matches at 10 bases. Germline V gene data show CDR1 as MNHEY and CDR2 as SVGAGI. Trimming at V came to 2 bases and at J to 3 bases, leaving 4 bases not matched to a gene. This CDR3 has 15 residues. CDR3 DNA: TGTGCCAGCAGTTACACCGGGACAGGGGTCTACGAGCAGTACTTC. Translation gives CASSYTGTGVYEQYF.

This clone was found once. This chain connects TRBV6-1 to TRBJ2-7; tentatively, D is TRBD2 (6 bases). With 5 bases removed from V and 7 bases from J, the gap between germline ends came to 9 bases. Per the germline V gene, CDR1 is MNHNS and CDR2 is SASEGT. The CDR3 spans 11 residues. DNA of the CDR3: TGTGCCAGCAGTTCAGGGAGGGAGCAGTACTTC. This translates into CASSSGREQYF.

This clone appeared once. The rearrangement uses TRBV5-1 and TRBJ2-3; D perhaps matches TRBD2 (5 bases). CDR3 length: 14 amino acids. CDR1 is SGHRS and CDR2 is YFSETQ in the germline V gene. Between the trimmed V and J ends, which lost 0 bases and 6 bases, there was a span of 11 bases. CDR3 protein: CASSLDGSGDTQYF. CDR3 bases: TGCGCCAGCAGCTTGGATGGGAGTGGGGATACGCAGTATTTT.

This clone was seen just once. The V and J genes are TRBV5-4 and TRBJ1-1; tentative D call: TRBD1 (6 bases). The CDR3 extends over 15 amino acids. Trimming cost V 6 bases and J 2 bases, with 17 bases left between them. Germline V gene lookup returns CDR1 SGHNT and CDR2 YYREEE (reference sequence). Here the CDR3 reads CASNPQGGGNTEAFF. CDR3 nucleotide sequence: TGTGCCAGCAACCCACAGGGAGGGGGTAACACTGAAGCTTTCTTT.

The chain combines TRBV6-1 with TRBJ1-2; 7 bases are a match to TRBD1. The V gene's germline CDR1 is MNHNS and CDR2 SASEGT. With 8 bases clipped from V and 5 bases from J, the junction kept 14 bases outside the gene matches. The CDR3 has 15 residues. The CDR3: CASELSVGTVYGYTF. CDR3 DNA: TGTGCCAGCGAATTATCAGTCGGGACAGTTTATGGCTACACCTTC.

The rearrangement uses TRBV7-6 and TRBJ2-5; D gene ambiguous. The CDR3 has 11 amino acids. The germline V gene encodes CDR1 SGHVS and CDR2 FNYEAQ. The V end was cut by 6 bases, the J end by 2 bases, with 4 bases between. CDR3 in amino acids: CASRSQETQYF. CDR3 bases: TGTGCCAGCAGATCTCAAGAGACCCAGTACTTC.

J is TRBJ2-3 and V is TRBV9; 11 nucleotides align to TRBD2. CDR1 SGDLS and CDR2 YYNGEE come from the germline V gene. The ends lost 2 bases at V and 3 bases at J; junction bases unmatched: 20. The CDR3 extends over 21 amino acids. Written as DNA, the CDR3 is TGTGCCAGCAGCGTCAGGACTAGCGGGTACGAAGGGATAAGAAGTACAGATACGCAGTATTTT. It is translated as CASSVRTSGYEGIRSTDTQYF.

The V gene is TRBV6-5, the J gene TRBJ2-3; TRBD2 matches at 7 bases. The junction had 6 bases not matched to a gene; V was cut back by 8 bases and J by 4 bases. CDR3 length equals 13 residues. The germline CDR1 and CDR2 sequences are MNHEY and SVGAGI. CDR3 protein: CASGEGGADTQYF. CDR3 in DNA: TGTGCCAGCGGGGAGGGAGGGGCAGATACGCAGTATTTT.

The chain joins TRBV7-2 to TRBJ2-3; TRBD2 agrees at 7 bases. This CDR3 has 16 residues. CDR1 SGHTA and CDR2 FQGNSA come from the germline V gene. V shed 6 bases and J 0 bases; nucleotides not matched to a gene: 9. In DNA, the CDR3 is TGTGCCAGCAGGTGGGGGGGGACGGCGAGCACAGATACGCAGTATTTT. It translates to CASRWGGTASTDTQYF.

The chain uses TRBV19 and TRBJ2-5, with D maybe TRBD1 (6 bases). Deletions cut 9 bases from V and 2 bases from J, with 16 bases between. The CDR3 sequence is 14 residues long. Germline CDR1 and CDR2: LNHDA and SQIVND (reference sequence). The chain's CDR3 is CASLGTGQQETQYF. DNA of the CDR3: TGTGCCAGCCTGGGGACGGGACAACAAGAGACCCAGTACTTC.

The CDR3 region is CASSSDRRTSGGYNEQFF. The CDR3 DNA reads as TGTGCCAGCAGTTCGGACAGAAGGACTAGCGGAGGTTACAATGAGCAGTTCTTC. The chain is built from TRBV28 and TRBJ2-1; 10 nucleotides agree with TRBD2. CDR1 MDHEN and CDR2 SYDVKM come from the germline V gene. The CDR3 spans 18 residues. With V trimmed by 4 bases and J by 4 bases, 13 bases remained unmatched. Full variable domain (missing parts from reference TRBV28 and TRBJ2-1): DVKVTQSSRYLVKRTGEKVFLECVQDMDHENMFWYRQDPGLGLRLIYFSYDVKMKEKGDIPEGYSVSREKKERFSLILESASTNQTSMYLCASSSDRRTSGGYNEQFFGPGTRLTVL.

The chain couples TRBV6-5 to TRBJ2-7, with D perhaps matching TRBD2 (6 bases). V lost 7 bases, J lost 2 bases, and 15 bases lay in between. Germline CDR1 MNHEY, CDR2 SVGAGI. The CDR3 contains 14 residues. This chain's CDR3 is CASISGGLPYEQYF. As DNA, the CDR3 is TGTGCCAGCATTAGTGGCGGACTACCCTACGAGCAGTACTTC.

This chain connects TRBV4-1 to TRBJ2-6; 10 bases align to TRBD2. Germline CDR1 and CDR2: MGHRA and YSYEKL. V trimming: 6 bases; J trimming: 3 bases; junction bases outside the gene matches: 11. The CDR3 sequence is 18 residues long. The CDR3 here is CASSLTSGTSVGANVLTF. The CDR3 coding sequence is TGCGCCAGCAGTCTTACTTCCGGGACTAGCGTTGGGGCCAACGTCCTGACTTTC.

In DNA form, the CDR3 reads TGCGCCAGCAGCCCCGGACAGACGGATACGCAGTATTTT. Its protein is CASSPGQTDTQYF. The chain combines TRBV5-1 with TRBJ2-3; possible D gene TRBD1, 6 bases. Trimming left V 4 bases short and J 6 bases short, with 12 bases between. This CDR3 contains 13 residues. CDR1 is SGHRS, CDR2 YFSETQ, per germline.

About this clone: At one of its ends the junction is not consistent with the germline gene, which may arise from a read error. The gene calls are TRBV5-8 and TRBJ2-3, with 11 nucleotides matching TRBD2. The germline CDR1 and CDR2 sequences are SGHTS and YDEGEE. This CDR3 spans 14 amino acids. CDR3 DNA: TGTGCCAGCACCAGAACCGGTAGCGGGAGGGTGTTGCATTTT. It codes for CASTRTGSGRVLHF.

The V gene is TRBV28, the J gene TRBJ1-4; a weak D match, TRBD1 (5 bases). The V and J ends lost 7 bases and 1 base respectively, with 13 bases between them. This CDR3 region has 15 residues. Germline V gene sequence: CDR1 MDHEN, CDR2 SYDVKM. The chain's CDR3 is CASKAGGVTNEKLFF. In nucleotides, the CDR3 is TGTGCCAGCAAGGCAGGAGGGGTAACTAATGAAAAACTGTTTTTT.

The CDR3 here is CASSRAPGQDYSGANVLTF. In nucleotides, the CDR3 is TGTGCCAGCAGCCGCGCTCCGGGACAGGACTACTCTGGGGCCAACGTCCTGACTTTC. This chain links TRBV9 with TRBJ2-6; TRBD1 matches 8 bases. The CDR3 runs to 19 residues. Germline CDR1 reads SGDLS; CDR2 reads YYNGEE. The J segment lost 0 bases and the V segment lost 4 bases, leaving 12 bases of the junction unmatched.